This T cell receptor beta chain stems from a study of T cells in Graves' hyperthyroidism and ophthalmopathy (dated by TCRdb to between 2018 and 2020). At the level of the whole study: Peripheral blood samples were taken at initial diagnosis, before any treatment was given. TCR V-J signatures able to tell the groups apart were searched for in a discovery cohort of 95 to 100 patients, of whom 40 to 45 had Graves' ophthalmopathy and 57 had stable Graves' hyperthyroidism. Prospective prediction of ophthalmopathy was tested in an independent validation cohort of under 20 hyperthyroidism patients and some 17 patients who later progressed to ophthalmopathy. The roughly 99 discovery patients were divided at random into training and test sets in a 7:3 ratio. Thyroid tissue and blood T-cell repertoires from more than 5 Graves' hyperthyroidism patients were also compared in the study. Following sampling, methimazole starting at 30 mg daily was given to hyperthyroidism patients, and high-dose intravenous methylprednisolone was given to ophthalmopathy patients. According to the paper, TCR Vbeta CDR3 sequencing was carried out on some 140 peripheral blood samples, which came from 40 to 45 ophthalmopathy, around 75 hyperthyroidism and roughly 17 progressor patients.

The investigation overall reported the following: In validation, the model predicted progression to ophthalmopathy a median of roughly 6.5 months before onset, with about 67% sensitivity and roughly 79% specificity. Blood samples also contained most of the expanded thyroid clonotypes (frequency above 0.001), which suggests that blood repertoires may reflect thyroid immune responses. A model built on a 13 V-J signature distinguished ophthalmopathy from stable hyperthyroidism, reaching around 90% sensitivity and about 81% specificity in cross-validation and 80%/75% in testing. No statistical method was used to set the sample size in advance, and investigators knew the group allocation.

The germline V end is reduced by 6 bases and the J end by 4 bases; junction bases left unmatched: 7. Including the terminal cysteine and phenylalanine, the CDR3 comprises 14 residues. The DNA shown is the 42-base CDR3, in frame from base 1. The TCR beta CDR3 regions were amplified from the RNA transcripts. A first-round RT-PCR of the TCR CDR3 used the HTBI primer set with the Qiagen OneStep RT-PCR kit. A second multiplex PCR round built the libraries, followed by size selection and purification. Sequencing of the libraries was done on an Illumina HiSeq2000 using paired-end 100 bp reads. The paper's data handling went like this. SOAPnuke was used to process the raw data, removing reads that contained adapters or uncalled bases, had a mean Phred below 15, or lacked an exact match to the constant primer or identifier. COPE v1.2.5 was used to merge the high-quality paired reads, and each unique nucleotide sequence was defined as a clonotype. Clonotypes were aligned to IMGT TRBV, TRBD and TRBJ reference segments using MiTCR v1.1. Only V-J combinations with frequency above 0.0001, covering about 99% of repertoires, were analysed. A TCS score was defined as the ratio of F50 (clonal expansion) to E x V (chaos), with BLOSUM62-based TCRdist applied between CDR3 peptides within each V-J. Welch's t-statistics and random forest reduced around 550 V-J features to 10 to 15, which were used in a naive Bayes classifier (R e1071). TCRdb passed the public sequencing reads through fastp at Q25 and MiXCR, retaining productive beta sequences. Rows with one shared CDR3 protein collapse into an entry with the most common genes and DNA. TCRdb, rather than the study authors, made the V and J calls. The sample records roughly 150,000 distinct CDR3 sequences, roughly 10% of which are singletons. Of the sample, approximately 20% is held by the ten largest clones.

This clonotype has a count of ten or more. Its specific antigen is unknown. Base qualities were left out, and no much larger clone turns up one base away. Hyperthyroidism patients were newly diagnosed, with disease duration under 2 months, and aged 18 to 65 years. Any patient with an uncontrolled infection, another autoimmune disease, pregnancy or lactation was excluded. Clinical symptoms, serum thyroxine and TRAb, thyroid ultrasound, and orbital computed tomography formed the basis for the diagnoses. Blood from progressor patients was drawn when they were first diagnosed with hyperthyroidism, before any ophthalmopathy symptoms appeared. PBMCs were isolated from around 10 ml of fresh peripheral blood by Ficoll-Paque density gradient centrifugation. Progressor patients were defined as those initially diagnosed with Graves' hyperthyroidism in whom ophthalmopathy developed during follow-up. Total RNA was extracted using Trizol reagent, and RNA quality was assessed on an Agilent 2100 Bioanalyzer.

The rearranged segments are TRBV12-3 or TRBV12-4 and TRBJ2-7, and 9 junctional nucleotides match TRBD1. This clonotype originated in a woman under 30 with Graves' hyperthyroidism that later progressed to Graves' ophthalmopathy. Sequencing was performed on blood. This receptor has the CDR3 CASSQGQGWYEQYF. Read as DNA, the sequence is TGTGCCAGCAGCCAGGGACAGGGTTGGTACGAGCAGTACTTC.